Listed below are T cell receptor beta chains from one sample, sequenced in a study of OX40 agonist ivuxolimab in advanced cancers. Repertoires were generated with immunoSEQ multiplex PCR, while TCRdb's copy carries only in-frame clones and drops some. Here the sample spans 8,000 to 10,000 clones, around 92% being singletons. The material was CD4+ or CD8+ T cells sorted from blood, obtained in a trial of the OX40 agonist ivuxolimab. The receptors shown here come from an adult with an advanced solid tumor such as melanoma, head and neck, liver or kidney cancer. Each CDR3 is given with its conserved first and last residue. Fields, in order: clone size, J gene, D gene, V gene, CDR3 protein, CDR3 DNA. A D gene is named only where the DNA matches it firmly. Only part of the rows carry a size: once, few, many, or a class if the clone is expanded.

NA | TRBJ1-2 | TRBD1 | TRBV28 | CASSLIGTGGDYGYTF | TGTGCCAGCAGTTTAATCGGGACAGGGGGTGACTATGGCTACACCTTC
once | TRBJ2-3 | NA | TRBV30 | CAWSVRLTDTQYF | TGTGCCTGGAGTGTCCGTCTAACAGATACGCAGTATTTT
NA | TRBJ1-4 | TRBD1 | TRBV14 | CASSRGQGTTNEKLFF | TGTGCCAGCAGCCGGGGACAGGGAACAACTAATGAAAAACTGTTTTTT
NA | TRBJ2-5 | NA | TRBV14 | CASSHSAFQETQYF | TGTGCCAGCAGCCATTCGGCTTTCCAAGAGACCCAGTACTTC
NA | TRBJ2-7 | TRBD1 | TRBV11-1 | CASSLYRGSYEQYF | TGTGCCAGCAGCTTATACAGGGGGTCCTACGAGCAGTACTTC
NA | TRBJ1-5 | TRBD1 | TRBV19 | CASIDSPGQGNQPQHF | TGTGCCAGTATCGACTCCCCGGGACAGGGCAATCAGCCCCAGCATTTT
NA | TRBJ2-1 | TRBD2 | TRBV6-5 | CASSYGGSGRGIEQFF | TGTGCCAGCAGTTACGGTGGTAGCGGGAGGGGTATTGAGCAGTTCTTC
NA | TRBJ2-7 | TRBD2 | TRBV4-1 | CASSQVAGSSYEQYF | TGCGCCAGCAGCCAAGTAGCGGGCTCATCCTACGAGCAGTACTTC
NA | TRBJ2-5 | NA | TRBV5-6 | CASSLAVAAMTQYF | TGTGCCAGCAGCTTGGCCGTCGCTGCCATGACCCAGTACTTC
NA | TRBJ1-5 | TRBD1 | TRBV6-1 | CASSHGTVQPQHF | TGTGCCAGCAGCCACGGGACAGTTCAGCCCCAGCATTTT
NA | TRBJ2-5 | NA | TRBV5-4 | CASSRTTQETQYF | TGTGCCAGCAGCCGGACTACCCAAGAGACCCAGTACTTC
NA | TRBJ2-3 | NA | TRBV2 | CASSEGVWGATQYF | TGTGCCAGCAGTGAAGGGGTTTGGGGGGCCACGCAGTATTTT
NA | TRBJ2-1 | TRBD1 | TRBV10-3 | CAITRDRDYNEQFF | TGTGCCATCACTCGGGACAGGGATTACAATGAGCAGTTCTTC
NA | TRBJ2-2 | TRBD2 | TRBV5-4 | CASSSPTSGLNTGELFF | TGTGCCAGCAGCTCCCCGACTAGCGGACTGAACACCGGGGAGCTGTTTTTT
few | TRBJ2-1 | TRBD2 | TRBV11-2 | CASSSRLAGELGEQFF | TGTGCCAGCAGCTCTCGACTAGCGGGAGAGCTAGGTGAGCAGTTCTTC
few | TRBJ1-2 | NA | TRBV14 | CASSPGTSYGYTF | TGTGCCAGCAGCCCGGGGACATCGTACGGCTACACCTTC